A single sample gave rise to the 31 T cell receptor beta chains below, sequenced in a study of T cells in localized non-small cell lung cancer. Here immunoSEQ multiplex PCR was the method, and the copy in TCRdb shows in-frame clones only, minus some. Here the sample spans approximately 60,000 clones, around 90% being singletons. Source: peripheral blood, taken before any cancer treatment. Receptors originate from a woman aged 40-69 years with stage I lung adenocarcinoma.

The CDR3 reads CASSQDNRRQGGNSPLHF. The CDR3 coding sequence is TGCGCCAGCAGCCAAGATAACCGACGACAGGGGGGTAATTCACCCCTCCACTTT. The V call is TRBV4-1, the J call TRBJ1-6; 9 nucleotides match TRBD1. The CDR3 has 18 residues. After removal of 0 bases from V and 6 bases from J, the junction contained 9 bases not matched to a gene. The V gene's germline CDR1 is MGHRA and CDR2 YSYEKL.

In this sample, this clone is medium-sized. The gene calls are TRBV18 and TRBJ1-1; D gene uncertain. CDR3 size: 14 residues. Germline V gene sequence: CDR1 KGHSH, CDR2 LQKENI. V lost 3 bases and J lost 5, with 13 bases in between. The CDR3 bases are TGTGCCAGCTCACCCAAGGCCTTAGAGACTGAAGCTTTCTTT. As protein: CASSPKALETEAFF.

The chain carries TRBV19 and TRBJ1-5; the D is unclear. Germline V gene lookup returns CDR1 LNHDA and CDR2 SQIVND (reference sequence). This CDR3 region has 15 residues. Trimming took off 10 bases at V and 0 bases at J, with 16 bases between the two ends. CDR3 protein: CATQKDAYSNQPQHF. The CDR3 DNA sequence: TGTGCCACCCAGAAGGATGCATATAGCAATCAGCCCCAGCATTTT.

The chain has TRBV7-2 and TRBJ1-5, with D unclear. CDR1 SGHTA and CDR2 FQGNSA come from the germline V gene. The CDR3 is 12 residues long. Trimming took off 5 bases at V and 4 bases at J, with 6 bases between the two ends. CDR3 in DNA: TGTGCCAGCAGCGGGATGAATCAGCCCCAGCATTTT. Protein sequence: CASSGMNQPQHF.

The J gene is TRBJ1-1, the V gene TRBV7-2; a possible D gene is TRBD1 (5 bases). This CDR3 has 15 residues. CDR1 is SGHTA, CDR2 FQGNSA, per germline. V shed 5 bases and J shed 3 bases, with 16 bases lying between them. The CDR3 spells CASSAGRGMDTEAFF. The CDR3 nucleotides are TGTGCCAGCAGCGCCGGCCGGGGGATGGACACTGAAGCTTTCTTT. Full variable domain (outside the CDR3, taken from reference TRBV7-2 and TRBJ1-1): GAGVSQSPSNKVTEKGKDVELRCDPISGHTALYWYRQSLGQGLEFLIYFQGNSAPDKSGLPSDRFSAERTGGSVSTLTIQRTQQEDSAVYLCASSAGRGMDTEAFFGQGTRLTVV.

The chain employs TRBV28 and TRBJ2-3; D may be TRBD1 (6 bases). Per the germline V gene, CDR1 is MDHEN and CDR2 is SYDVKM. This CDR3 comprises 16 residues. V was shortened by 5 bases and J by 4 bases, with 19 bases between the two germline ends. CDR3 nucleotide sequence: TGTGCCAGCAGTGTGGTCAGGGGCGGAGGACCAGATACGCAGTATTTT. It yields the protein CASSVVRGGGPDTQYF.

The V gene is TRBV7-9, the J gene TRBJ2-1; D might be TRBD1 or TRBD2, each matching 5 bases. This CDR3 region has 15 residues. CDR1 is SEHNR and CDR2 is FQNEAQ in the germline V gene (reference sequence). Trimming pared 1 base from V and 10 bases from J, leaving 17 bases between. CDR3 sequence: CASSLGFTPRDEQFF. CDR3 bases: TGTGCCAGCAGCTTAGGGTTCACCCCAAGGGACGAGCAGTTCTTC.

In this sample, this clone turned up once. The gene calls are TRBV19 and TRBJ1-1; 10 bases are shared with TRBD1. V shed 7 bases, J shed 1 base, and the junction held 6 bases outside the gene matches. Germline CDR1 and CDR2: LNHDA and SQIVND (reference sequence). CDR3 length: 15 residues. The CDR3 loop reads CASTGQGFPNTEAFF. CDR3 coding DNA: TGTGCCAGTACGGGACAGGGGTTCCCGAACACTGAAGCTTTCTTT.

This clone was counted once. CDR3 sequence: CASRRRTASYTF. For the CDR3, the DNA is TGTGCCAGCAGGCGTCGGACAGCGAGCTACACCTTC. The V gene is TRBV6-1, the J gene TRBJ1-2; weak D call: TRBD1 (6 bases). V lost 6 bases, J lost 9 bases, and 14 bases lay in between. There are 12 residues in the CDR3. CDR1 and CDR2 from the germline V gene are MNHNS and SASEGT.

The V call is TRBV13, the J call TRBJ2-7, with TRBD1 identical over 8 bases. Germline CDR1 and CDR2: PRHDT and FYEKMQ (reference sequence). Unmatched junction bases numbered 8, after V lost 5 bases and J lost 5 bases. The CDR3 extends over 14 amino acids. Here the CDR3 DNA reads TGTGCCAGCAGCCCACGACAGGGGAATAACGAGCAGTACTTC. Amino acid sequence: CASSPRQGNNEQYF.

The chain employs TRBV11-2 and TRBJ1-2; D is ambiguous. The CDR3 extends over 14 amino acids. Germline V gene data show CDR1 as SGHAT and CDR2 as FQNNGV. V was trimmed by 2 bases and J by 5 bases, leaving 12 bases between them. CDR3 region: CASSLKSGSYGYTF. Written as DNA, the CDR3 is TGTGCCAGCAGCTTAAAGTCTGGCTCTTATGGCTACACCTTC.

The chain is built from TRBV7-9 and TRBJ2-5; tentatively, D is TRBD2 (5 bases). V shed 6 bases and J shed 2 bases, with 10 bases lying between them. The CDR3 is 13 residues long. Germline assignment: CDR1 SEHNR and CDR2 FQNEAQ (reference sequence). The CDR3 DNA reads as TGTGCCAGCAGAGGCCCGGGACAAGAGACCCAGTACTTC. Its protein product is CASRGPGQETQYF.

The gene calls are TRBV4-2 and TRBJ2-5; TRBD2 agrees at 9 bases. J was trimmed by 2 bases and V by 1 base; bases with no gene match: 2. The CDR3 loop spans 15 amino acids. Germline V gene data show CDR1 as LGHNA and CDR2 as YNFKEQ. In DNA form, the CDR3 reads TGTGCCAGCAGCCAAGGGCTAGCGGGGCAAGAGACCCAGTACTTC. This codes for CASSQGLAGQETQYF.

The chain recombines TRBV5-1 with TRBJ2-3; D uncertain. Trimming cost V 3 bases and J 2 bases, with 10 bases left between them. CDR3 length equals 14 residues. Germline lookup yields CDR1 SGHRS and CDR2 YFSETQ. In DNA form, the CDR3 reads TGCGCCAGCAGCTCCAGCCGAACCACAGATACGCAGTATTTT. This translates into CASSSSRTTDTQYF.

This chain connects TRBV18 to TRBJ1-2; 10 nucleotides line up with TRBD1. The V and J ends lost 3 bases and 1 base, in that order; junction bases with no gene match: 8. The CDR3 sequence is 17 residues long. Germline values: CDR1 KGHSH, CDR2 LQKENI. CDR3 amino acids: CASSPDRGARGNYGYTF. CDR3 sequence (DNA): TGTGCCAGCTCACCGGACAGGGGGGCGAGGGGTAACTATGGCTACACCTTC. Filled out from reference TRBV18 and TRBJ1-2, the complete variable domain reads NAGVMQNPRHLVRRRGQEARLRCSPMKGHSHVYWYRQLPEEGLKFMVYLQKENIIDESGMPKERFSAEFPKEGPSILRIQQVVRGDSAAYFCASSPDRGARGNYGYTFGSGTRLTVV.

The CDR3 reads CASSLDTGSYEQYF. CDR3 bases: TGTGCCAGCAGCTTGGACACAGGGAGCTACGAGCAGTACTTC. The genes are TRBV5-6 and TRBJ2-7, with D possibly TRBD1 on 6 matching bases. This CDR3 spans 14 amino acids. Trimming left V 0 bases short and J 3 bases short, with 10 bases between. Germline values: CDR1 SGHDT, CDR2 YYEEEE.

V gene TRBV5-6 combines with J gene TRBJ1-2; D gene unclear. Germline loops: CDR1 SGHDT, CDR2 YYEEEE. Trimming left V 1 base short and J 4 bases short, with 14 bases between. This CDR3 comprises 15 residues. The CDR3 region has the DNA TGTGCCAGCAGCTTGTGGCCCGTCGCAGGCTATGGCTACACCTTC. Its translation: CASSLWPVAGYGYTF.

The chain recombines TRBV6-5 with TRBJ1-2; D uncertain. This CDR3 has 13 amino acids. Germline V gene lookup returns CDR1 MNHEY and CDR2 SVGAGI. V lost 6 bases and J 4 bases, leaving 12 bases between the germline ends. The CDR3 bases are TGTGCCAGCAGATCGCGGACGGGCTATGGCTACACCTTC. As protein: CASRSRTGYGYTF.

This clone was seen only once. The chain is built from TRBV7-2 and TRBJ2-6; D is perhaps TRBD1 or TRBD2 (6 bases each). CDR1 SGHTA and CDR2 FQGNSA come from the germline V gene. V lost 0 bases, J lost 0 bases, and 9 bases lay in between. The CDR3 covers 17 residues. This chain's CDR3 is CASSLAGGLSGANVLTF. The DNA of the CDR3 is TGTGCCAGCAGCTTAGCTGGGGGGCTCTCTGGGGCCAACGTCCTGACTTTC.

The J gene is TRBJ2-5, the V gene TRBV10-1; D uncertain. This CDR3 region has 12 residues. CDR1 is WNHNN, CDR2 SYGVQD, per germline (reference sequence). V lost 6 bases and J lost 7, with 12 bases in between. CDR3 protein: CASRYSRVTQYF. The CDR3 DNA follows: TGCGCCAGCAGATACAGCCGAGTGACCCAGTACTTC.

This chain connects TRBV5-4 to TRBJ1-2; 7 bases line up with TRBD1. The J segment lost 0 bases and the V segment lost 2 bases, leaving 4 bases of the junction unmatched. There are 15 residues in the CDR3. Germline-derived CDR1 and CDR2 are SGHNT and YYREEE (reference sequence). CDR3 amino acids: CASSLGQETNYGYTF. The CDR3 bases are TGTGCCAGCAGCTTAGGACAGGAAACTAACTATGGCTACACCTTC. Supplemented by reference TRBV5-4 and TRBJ1-2, the full variable domain reads ETGVTQSPTHLIKTRGQQVTLRCSSQSGHNTVSWYQQALGQGPQFIFQYYREEENGRGNFPPRFSGLQFPNYSSELNVNALELDDSALYLCASSLGQETNYGYTFGSGTRLTVV.

V and J are TRBV11-2 and TRBJ2-5, with 9 bases fitting TRBD2. CDR1 and CDR2 from the germline V gene are SGHAT and FQNNGV. Trimming at V came to 1 base and at J to 5 bases, leaving 8 bases not matched to a gene. The length of the CDR3 is 16 residues. CDR3 in DNA: TGTGCCAGCAGCTTAGGAATAGCGGGAGTAGAGGAGACCCAGTACTTC. Protein product: CASSLGIAGVEETQYF.

The chain is built from TRBV29-1 and TRBJ1-2, with TRBD1 matching over 7 bases. J was trimmed by 8 bases and V by 4 bases; bases with no gene match: 4. Germline CDR1 and CDR2: SQVTM and ANQGSEA. The CDR3 covers 11 residues. CDR3 loop: CSVVEGGGYTF. The CDR3, as DNA: TGCAGCGTTGTAGAAGGGGGCGGCTACACCTTC. Filled out from reference TRBV29-1 and TRBJ1-2, the complete variable domain reads SAVISQKPSRDICQRGTSLTIQCQVDSQVTMMFWYRQQPGQSLTLIATANQGSEATYESGFVIDKFPISRPNLTFSTLTVSNMSPEDSSIYLCSVVEGGGYTFGSGTRLTVV.

This clone is a singleton in its sample. This rearrangement joins TRBV5-5 to TRBJ1-2; 9 nucleotides line up with TRBD1. The V gene's germline CDR1 is SGHKS and CDR2 YYEKEE (reference sequence). The trim removed 4 bases at V and 6 bases at J, leaving 13 bases unmatched. This CDR3 contains 16 residues. CDR3 sequence (DNA): TGTGCCAGCAGCCAACAGGGGGCGCTGCCCAGCGATGGCTACACCTTC. Translated, it gives CASSQQGALPSDGYTF.

J is TRBJ1-6 and V is TRBV18; TRBD1 agrees at 9 bases. V dropped 3 bases and J dropped 5; count of bases not matched to a gene: 8. Per the germline V gene, CDR1 is KGHSH and CDR2 is LQKENI. This CDR3 contains 17 residues. This CDR3 reads CASSPGQGRSNNSPLHF. In DNA, the CDR3 is TGTGCCAGCTCACCGGGACAGGGAAGGAGTAATAATTCACCCCTCCACTTT. Using reference TRBV18 and TRBJ1-6 for the parts outside the CDR3, the full variable domain is NAGVMQNPRHLVRRRGQEARLRCSPMKGHSHVYWYRQLPEEGLKFMVYLQKENIIDESGMPKERFSAEFPKEGPSILRIQQVVRGDSAAYFCASSPGQGRSNNSPLHFGNGTRLTVT.

The chain carries TRBV28 and TRBJ2-5; D gene ambiguous. The V end was cut by 5 bases, the J end by 10 bases, with 26 bases between. This CDR3 is 16 amino acids long. CDR1 is MDHEN and CDR2 is SYDVKM in the germline V gene. The CDR3 DNA sequence: TGTGCCAGCAGTCTCTTTGGGCCGGACGCGGTAATGAGCCAGTACTTC. It codes for CASSLFGPDAVMSQYF.

This clone appeared once. V usage is TRBV6-1 and J usage is TRBJ2-7; TRBD1 matches 9 bases. Germline V gives CDR1 MNHNS, CDR2 SASEGT. The CDR3 extends over 14 amino acids. V gave up 6 bases and J gave up 2 bases; unmatched junction bases: 5. In DNA, the CDR3 is TGTGCCAGCAGAGGACAGGGGATCGCCTACGAGCAGTACTTC. Protein: CASRGQGIAYEQYF.

This clone came up a few times. The CDR3 region has the DNA TGTGCCAGCAGTTCGCCGGGATACAACACTGAAGCTTTCTTT. Protein product: CASSSPGYNTEAFF. This chain joins TRBV27 and TRBJ1-1, with D uncertain. CDR1 is MNHEY and CDR2 is SMNVEV in the germline V gene (reference sequence). V shed 4 bases and J shed 2 bases, with 11 bases lying between them. The CDR3 length is 14 residues.

This clone was seen a few times. The J gene is TRBJ1-2, the V gene TRBV9; 9 nucleotides align to TRBD1. There are 16 residues in the CDR3. The V gene's germline CDR1 is SGDLS and CDR2 YYNGEE. The J segment lost 2 bases and the V segment lost 5 bases, leaving 10 bases of the junction unmatched. This CDR3 is CASRARTGDENYGYTF. The CDR3 coding sequence is TGTGCCAGCAGGGCTCGGACAGGGGATGAAAACTATGGCTACACCTTC.

The chain carries TRBV7-6 and TRBJ1-4; D is possibly TRBD1 (5 bases). The CDR3 runs to 14 residues. Germline lookup yields CDR1 SGHVS and CDR2 FNYEAQ. The germline V and J ends were trimmed by 4 bases and 7 bases, with 13 bases remaining between them. CDR3 sequence (DNA): TGTGCCAGCAGCTCGCAGGGAGGGGCTGAAAAACTGTTTTTT. It yields the protein CASSSQGGAEKLFF.

This clone was counted a single time. This rearrangement joins TRBV27 to TRBJ1-5, with a weak D call TRBD1 (6 bases). The length of the CDR3 is 15 residues. V was cut by 5 bases and J by 6 bases, with 17 bases left in between. Germline-derived CDR1 and CDR2 are MNHEY and SMNVEV (reference sequence). Here the CDR3 reads CASSSGTPAFQPQHF. CDR3 DNA: TGTGCCAGCAGTAGCGGGACACCCGCATTTCAGCCCCAGCATTTT.